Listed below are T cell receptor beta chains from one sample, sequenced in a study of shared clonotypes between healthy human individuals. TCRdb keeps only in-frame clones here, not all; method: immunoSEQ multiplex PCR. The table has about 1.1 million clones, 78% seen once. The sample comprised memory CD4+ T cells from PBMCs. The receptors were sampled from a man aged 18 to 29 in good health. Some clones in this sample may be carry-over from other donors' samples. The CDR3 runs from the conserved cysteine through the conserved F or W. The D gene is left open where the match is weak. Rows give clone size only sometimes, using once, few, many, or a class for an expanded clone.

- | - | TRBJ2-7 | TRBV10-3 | CAISELEAYEQYF | TGTGCCATCAGTGAACTAGAGGCCTACGAGCAGTACTTC
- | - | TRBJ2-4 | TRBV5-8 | CASSRRGAGAKNIQYF | TGTGCCAGCAGTCGTAGGGGGGCAGGAGCCAAAAACATTCAGTACTTC
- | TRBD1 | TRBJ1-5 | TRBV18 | CASSPGTGYQPQHF | TGTGCCAGCTCGCCCGGGACAGGCTATCAGCCCCAGCATTTT
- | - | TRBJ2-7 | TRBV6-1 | CATMGGAYEQYF | TGTGCCACCATGGGCGGAGCCTACGAGCAGTACTTC
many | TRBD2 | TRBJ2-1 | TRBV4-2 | CASSQGTSGSEQFF | TGTGCCAGCAGCCAAGGGACTAGCGGGAGTGAGCAGTTCTTC
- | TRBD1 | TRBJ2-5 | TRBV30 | CAWSAGTGGQETQYF | TGTGCCTGGAGTGCCGGGACAGGGGGTCAAGAGACCCAGTACTTC
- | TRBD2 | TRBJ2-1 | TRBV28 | CATSTSGSSGNEQFF | TGTGCCACCTCGACTAGCGGGAGCTCAGGGAATGAGCAGTTCTTC
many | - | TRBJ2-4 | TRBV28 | CASMGSLAKNIQYF | TGTGCCAGCATGGGGAGTCTAGCCAAAAACATTCAGTACTTC
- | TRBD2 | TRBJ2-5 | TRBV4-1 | CASSQDRLAGGETQYF | TGCGCCAGCAGCCAAGATCGACTAGCGGGAGGAGAGACCCAGTACTTC
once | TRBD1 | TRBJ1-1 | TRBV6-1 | CASSKDRDTEAFF | TGTGCCAGCAGTAAGGACAGGGACACTGAAGCTTTCTTT
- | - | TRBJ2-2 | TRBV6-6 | CASSGRLGAGELFF | TGTGCCAGCAGTGGCAGACTGGGAGCCGGGGAGCTGTTTTTT
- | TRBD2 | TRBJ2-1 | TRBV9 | CASSALGLAGGGEQFF | TGTGCCAGCAGTGCCCTCGGACTAGCGGGAGGAGGTGAGCAGTTCTTC
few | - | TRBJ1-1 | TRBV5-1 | CASSLAQPEAAFF | TGCGCCAGCAGCTTGGCTCAGCCCGAGGCAGCTTTCTTT
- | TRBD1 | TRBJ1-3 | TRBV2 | CASSLDRANTIYF | TGTGCCAGCAGCTTAGACAGGGCAAACACCATATATTTT
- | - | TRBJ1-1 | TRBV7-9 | CASSSEGGRNTEAFF | TGTGCCAGCAGCAGTGAAGGGGGTCGGAACACTGAAGCTTTCTTT
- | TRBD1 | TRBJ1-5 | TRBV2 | CASSGTGGDQPQHF | TGTGCCAGCAGTGGGACAGGGGGAGATCAGCCCCAGCATTTT
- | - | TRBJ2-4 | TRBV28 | CASSIGSVGLAKNIQYF | TGTGCCAGCAGCATAGGGTCGGTCGGTCTAGCCAAAAACATTCAGTACTTC
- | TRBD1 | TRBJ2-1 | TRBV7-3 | CASSRTGTGANEQFF | TGTGCCAGCAGCCGAACCGGGACAGGGGCCAATGAGCAGTTCTTC
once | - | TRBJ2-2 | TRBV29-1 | CSVQQAITGELFF | TGCAGCGTTCAACAGGCGATCACCGGGGAGCTGTTTTTT
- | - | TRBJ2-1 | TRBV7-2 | CASSSSSGSGRDEQFF | TGTGCCAGCAGTTCCTCAAGCGGGTCTGGCCGCGATGAGCAGTTCTTC
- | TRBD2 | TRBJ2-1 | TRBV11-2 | CASSRISGSRNNEQFF | TGTGCCAGCAGCCGCATCAGCGGGAGCAGAAACAATGAGCAGTTCTTC
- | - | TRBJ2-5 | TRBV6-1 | CASSVQGSETQYF | TGTGCCAGCAGTGTACAGGGATCTGAGACCCAGTACTTC
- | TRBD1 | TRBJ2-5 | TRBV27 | CASSLVMTGGKGETQYF | TGTGCCAGCAGTTTAGTTATGACAGGGGGGAAGGGAGAGACCCAGTACTTC
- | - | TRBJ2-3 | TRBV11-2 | CASSLALGRAFSTDTQYF | TGTGCCAGCAGCTTAGCCCTGGGCAGGGCATTTTCCACAGATACGCAGTATTTT
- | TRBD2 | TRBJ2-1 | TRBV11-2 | CASSVTSGVQFF | TGTGCCAGCAGCGTGACTAGCGGGGTACAGTTCTTC